Included here is one TCR beta chain sequence, with context. Its specificity is unknown. The CDR3 length is 15 residues. Germline CDR1 and CDR2: ENHRY and SYGVKD. Trimming cost V 5 bases and J 4 bases, with 17 bases left between them. This entry belongs to a study of cytomegalovirus exposure and HLA in healthy donors. Study observations and caveats: The availability of immune exposure information extended only to CMV serostatus. It was taken for granted in presence/absence analyses that sequencing depth across donors was roughly uniform. A later analysis reportedly identified an Asian-associated ancestry cluster as carrying fewer N-insertions than the approximately 670-donor mean.

PCR employed 60 Vbeta and 13 Jbeta primers. Some clones are missing from TCRdb's copy, which holds only in-frame ones; the method was immunoSEQ multiplex PCR. The repertoire consists of 250,000 to 350,000 clones, with about 80% occurring once and the leading ten covering 0.3% to 0.35%. The rearrangement links TRBV10-3 to TRBJ1-1, with unresolved D. The sample consisted of PBMCs. This TCR was sampled from a girl aged 2 to 10 in good health and CMV-seronegative. CDR3 coding DNA: TGTGCCATCAGTCTCTCGTCTAGTCCACTCACTGAAGCTTTCTTT. This sequence encodes CAISLSSSPLTEAFF.